This T cell receptor (beta chain) was found in a study of T cell responses to AZD1222 COVID-19 vaccine. Clones were sequenced by immunoSEQ multiplex PCR, and TCRdb holds only the in-frame ones, with some missing. This table holds tens of thousands of clones, over 80% found once. On this clone: Its antigen is still unknown.

The CDR3 has 17 amino acids. Germline assignment: CDR1 MNHEY and CDR2 SMNVEV (reference sequence). Trimming removed 6 bases at V and 1 base at J, with 18 bases between. Study outcomes and limitations: There were vaccine-associated CD4 TCRs across spike, dominant at 160-218 and 743-854. The peak T cell response came first, and repertoires were sampled only after it. Of the AZD1222 recipients, only six or seven were seropositive at baseline. When two AZD1222 doses had been given, Spike-specific TCR breadth and depth rose.

This clonotype was obtained from an adult in good health. This specimen was peripheral blood, taken on day 0 of AZD1222 vaccination. The V gene is TRBV27, the J gene TRBJ1-4, with a weak D call TRBD1 (5 bases). The CDR3 is CASRPLGPGLTNEKLFF. The CDR3 coding sequence is TGTGCCAGCAGACCCTTGGGGCCGGGGCTAACTAATGAAAAACTGTTTTTT.